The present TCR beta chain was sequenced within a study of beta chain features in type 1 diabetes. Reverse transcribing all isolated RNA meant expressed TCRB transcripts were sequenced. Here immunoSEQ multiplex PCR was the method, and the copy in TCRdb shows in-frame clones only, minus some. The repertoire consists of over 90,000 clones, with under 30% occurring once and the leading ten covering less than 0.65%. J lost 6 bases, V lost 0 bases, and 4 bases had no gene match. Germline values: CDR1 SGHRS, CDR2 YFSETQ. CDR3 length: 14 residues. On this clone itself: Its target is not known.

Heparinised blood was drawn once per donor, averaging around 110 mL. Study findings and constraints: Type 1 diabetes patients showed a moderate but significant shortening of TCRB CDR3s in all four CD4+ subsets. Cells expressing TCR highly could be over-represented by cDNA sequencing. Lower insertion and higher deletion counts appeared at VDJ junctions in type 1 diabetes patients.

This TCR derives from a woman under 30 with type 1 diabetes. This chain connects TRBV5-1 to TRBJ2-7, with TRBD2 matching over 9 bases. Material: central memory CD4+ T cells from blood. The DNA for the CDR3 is TGCGCCAGCAGCTTGGCCGTGACTAGCGGCGAGCAGTACTTC. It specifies CASSLAVTSGEQYF.